This record concerns one TCR beta chain sequence. These data originate in a study of blood T cell repertoires in COVID-19. As for the study in general: Collection of acute and convalescent COVID-19 samples took place in the United States, Italy and Spain. Sample material is recorded as cDNA or gDNA derived from T cells, B-cell-depleted T cells, or PBMCs.

Germline-derived CDR1 and CDR2 are SGDLS and YYNGEE. V shed 4 bases, J shed 6 bases, and the junction held 10 bases outside the gene matches. There are 16 residues in the CDR3. As processed by the authors: Scientists estimated how many nucleated cells there were by amplifying reference gene primers. TCRdb's copy holds only in-frame clones and misses some; the assay was immunoSEQ multiplex PCR. The DNA gave D and trimming, while V, J and clone size come from that table. Among around 100,000 clones listed, over 75% were seen once. The sample consisted of peripheral blood. This rearrangement joins TRBV9 to TRBJ2-2; 9 positions match TRBD2. The receptor's source is a man in his fifties or sixties with acute or convalescent COVID-19. CDR3 region: CASSPSGGQSPGELFF. CDR3 nucleotide sequence: TGTGCCAGCAGCCCGAGCGGGGGGCAGAGCCCCGGGGAGCTGTTTTTT.